This T cell receptor beta chain was sequenced during a study of blood T cells in healthy people across ages. Germline CDR1 SGHTA, CDR2 FQGNSA. The CDR3 is 13 residues long. A sample-barcoded 5' primer and a J-beta primer mix were used in a second PCR of roughly 7 to 12 cycles. TCRdb processed the 5' RACE reads anew with MiXCR; each CDR3 protein has one entry. The table records roughly 410,000 distinct CDR3 sequences, approximately 52% of them present only once. The sequenced material came from blood. The receptor was derived from a man between 60 and 75 years old in good health. The chain uses TRBV7-2 and TRBJ2-7, with 8 bases matching TRBD2. The J call may be mistaken, given a closer DNA end match to TRBJ2-4. DNA of the CDR3: TGTGCCAGCAGCCCCGGGGGGGAAAACATTCAGTACTTC. Translation: CASSPGGENIQYF.